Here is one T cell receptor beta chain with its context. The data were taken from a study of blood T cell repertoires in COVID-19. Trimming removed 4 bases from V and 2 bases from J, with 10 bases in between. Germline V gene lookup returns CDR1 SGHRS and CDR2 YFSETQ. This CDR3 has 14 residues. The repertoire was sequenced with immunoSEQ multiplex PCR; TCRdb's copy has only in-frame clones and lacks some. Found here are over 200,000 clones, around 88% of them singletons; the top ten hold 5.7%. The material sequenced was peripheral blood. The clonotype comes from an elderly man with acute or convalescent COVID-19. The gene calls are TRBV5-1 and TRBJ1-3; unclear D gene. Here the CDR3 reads CASSLDMTGNTIYF. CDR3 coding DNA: TGCGCCAGCAGCCTCGACATGACTGGAAACACCATATATTTT.